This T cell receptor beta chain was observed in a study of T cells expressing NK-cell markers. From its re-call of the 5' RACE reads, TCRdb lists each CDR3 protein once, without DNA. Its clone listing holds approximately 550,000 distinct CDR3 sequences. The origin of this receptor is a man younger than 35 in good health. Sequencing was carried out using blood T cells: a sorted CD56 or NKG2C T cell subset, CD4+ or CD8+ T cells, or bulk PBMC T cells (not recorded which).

The CDR3 is CSARQNGWNTEAFF. V gene TRBV20-1 combines with J gene TRBJ1-1. CDR1 DFQATT and CDR2 SNEGSKA come from the germline V gene (reference sequence). This CDR3 region has 14 residues.